This T cell receptor (beta chain) was profiled in a study of alternative splicing in chronic myeloid leukemia remission (dated by TCRdb to about 2020). For the wider study: Remission specimens from the trials were collected at major or complete molecular response, at 12 or 24 months of TKI therapy. RNA sequencing was used to profile peripheral blood obtained from chronic-phase CML patients at diagnosis and at remission, and the resulting profiles were compared with those of healthy donors. Several diagnostic specimens, together with matched remission specimens, were obtained from the RESIST (imatinib), ENESTxtnd (nilotinib) and PINNACLE (nilotinib plus pegylated interferon) trials. Median ages were 54 years at diagnosis, under 60 at remission and roughly 37 for healthy controls. Trial diagnostic specimens were total leukocytes from peripheral blood collected in EDTA. The French Persistem study supplied nine CML samples, of which seven were diagnostic and two were matched remission samples. The female/male split was 11/5 for diagnosis samples, 8/3 for remission samples and 2/4 for controls. Trizol was used to extract total RNA from peripheral blood mononuclear cells of diagnosis, remission and control samples. The investigation overall reported the following: Blood cell composition varied strongly between timepoints, moving from enrichment of myeloid progenitors at diagnosis to enrichment of mature lymphoid cells at remission. At remission, blood cell composition had been reconfigured so that it resembled normal controls enriched in lymphoid cells.

The library came from bulk RNA-seq. The TruSeq Stranded RNA sample prep kit was used to generate libraries of poly-A-enriched mRNA from an input of 0.85 to 1 ug total RNA. Paired-end sequencing was carried out on a HiSeq 2500, and each sample was sequenced in triplicate. A read length of 125 nucleotides per mate was used for RNA-seq. In the authors' own workflow: After trimming, reads were aligned to hg38 using STAR v2.7, and quality control was handled by FASTQC, RSeQC and multiqc. Salmon 0.14.1 was used to quantify gene expression levels as transcripts per million (TPM). Principal component analysis suggested that trial, library batch, sequencing batch, treatment regimen and sex did not drive transcriptomic profiles. Following TCRdb reprocessing, every CDR3 protein sequence forms one entry, and DNA is not provided. These V and J calls are TCRdb output, not the study's own analysis. The sample has 140 or so distinct CDR3 sequences on record, 95% to 98% of them singletons. The ten largest clonotypes hold 10% of the sample.

In the germline V gene, CDR1 corresponds to SNHLY and CDR2 to FYNNEI. The CDR3 covers 17 residues, taking in both the cysteine and the phenylalanine. No DNA sequence is on record. A word on this clonotype: Its cognate antigen has yet to be identified.

The meaning of the sample's time point label: major or complete molecular response after front-line TKI therapy. Approximately 15 CML patients made up the patient cohort, and matched post-remission samples were obtained for some of these patients. This clonotype originated in an adult with chronic myeloid leukemia. Material: PBMCs or total blood leukocytes (not recorded which), obtained during remission. The sequence joins TRBV2 to TRBJ1-1; the D call from TCRdb, TRBD1, cannot be confirmed without DNA. This receptor has the CDR3 CASGWDRELLMNTEAFF.